Shown below are 2 T cell receptor beta chains from a single sample sequenced in a study of CD8+ T cells in alopecia areata. Sorting separated CD25+CD127- cells from the CD4+ cells of several patients. Extracted from the samples, RNA was reverse transcribed into cDNA to serve as the sequencing template. Profiling relied on immunoSEQ multiplex PCR, and the TCRdb table lists in-frame clones only, not all of them. The profile shows fewer than 40,000 clones, more than 50% of them singletons. Source material: CD4+ Tregs sorted from blood. Receptors originate from a human donor with alopecia areata.

This chain connects TRBV11-1 to TRBJ1-3; D is unresolved. Germline lookup yields CDR1 SGHAT and CDR2 FQDESV (reference sequence). This CDR3 is built from 14 residues. V was trimmed by 3 bases and J by 3 bases, leaving 9 bases between them. The CDR3 is CASSFLDVGNTIYF. The CDR3 DNA reads TGTGCCAGCAGCTTCCTCGACGTTGGAAACACCATATATTTT.

This chain uses TRBV28 with TRBJ2-7, with TRBD1 as a possible D gene (5 bases). CDR3 length equals 15 residues. In germline, CDR1 is MDHEN, CDR2 SYDVKM. V lost 7 bases, J lost 4 bases, and 20 bases lay in between. For the CDR3, the DNA is TGTGCCAGCACCTCCGCTGTGGGCAGGGAATACGAGCAGTACTTC. Its translation is CASTSAVGREYEQYF.